The present entry profiles one T cell receptor (beta chain) with its context. Antigen unknown. The donors were part of the validation cohort, which consisted of some 120 subjects and was separate from the first cohort of roughly 620 subjects. The source of the sample is a study of cytomegalovirus exposure and HLA in healthy donors. Regarding the study as a whole: CMV antigen specificity was confirmed in vitro for three CMV-associated chains. Cytomegalovirus association was assigned to about 150 TCR beta chains.

The J segment lost 8 bases and the V segment lost 1 base, leaving 10 bases of the junction unmatched. This CDR3 is 16 amino acids long. Per the germline V gene, CDR1 is LGHNA and CDR2 is YSLEER. Measured with immunoSEQ multiplex PCR; TCRdb has only the in-frame clones, and not every one. The profile shows around 160,000 clones, about 90% of them singletons. The sequenced material came from PBMCs. This sequence joins TRBV4-3 and TRBJ2-3, with 9 bases fitting TRBD2. The source of this sequence is a woman aged 18-29 years in good health and CMV-seropositive. The CDR3 region has the DNA TGCGCCAGCAGCCAAGGGGCGGGAGGGTTCAGGGCTACGCAGTATTTT. Its translation is CASSQGAGGFRATQYF.